Here is one T cell receptor beta chain with its context. The germline CDR1 and CDR2 sequences are WNHNN and SYGVQD (reference sequence). Trimming at V came to 2 bases and at J to 5 bases, leaving 3 bases not matched to a gene. The CDR3 is made up of 15 amino acids. Each CDR3 protein is one row after TCRdb ran MiXCR on the 5' RACE reads. The sample includes about 77,000 distinct CDR3 sequences, about 17% of them seen just once. The record originates from a study of early T cells in non-severe SARS-CoV-2 infection. J is TRBJ2-1 and V is TRBV10-1; TRBD2 matches at 10 bases. This TCR was sampled from an adult who was a healthcare worker with PCR-confirmed SARS-CoV-2 infection or an uninfected control (not recorded which). Sequencing was carried out using whole blood. The CDR3 nucleotides are TGCGCCAGCAGTGAGCGTCTAGCGGGGGACAATGAGCAGTTCTTC. Protein sequence: CASSERLAGDNEQFF.